This TCR beta chain was profiled in a study of cytomegalovirus exposure and HLA in healthy donors. The germline V gene encodes CDR1 SGHTA and CDR2 FQGNSA. The ends lost 2 bases at V and 4 bases at J; junction bases unmatched: 7. The CDR3 runs 17 residues. Of note for this clone: Its specificity is unknown.

A multiplex PCR was run with 60 Vbeta primers and 13 Jbeta primers. In the original processing: In a later analysis, of 84 million or so unique beta chains, roughly 9.9 million appeared in at least two donors. Using immunoSEQ multiplex PCR, the repertoire was profiled, and TCRdb retains in-frame clones only, with some absent. The V and J calls and clone size are taken from that table; D and trimming were inferred from the DNA. The sample lists roughly 290,000 clones; 75% to 85% were seen once. Points from the study as a whole: The CMV antigen specificity of three CMV-associated chains was confirmed through in vitro analysis.

The chain has TRBV7-2 and TRBJ2-5, with TRBD2 matching over 13 bases. This receptor was obtained from a girl aged 2-9 years in good health and CMV-seronegative. Sequencing was performed on PBMCs. The DNA for the CDR3 is TGTGCCAGCAGCTTATGGGGACTAGCGGGGACGGGAGAGACCCAGTACTTC. This gives the protein CASSLWGLAGTGETQYF.